This is a list of T cell receptor beta chains from one sample in a study of cytomegalovirus exposure and HLA in healthy donors. Profiling relied on immunoSEQ multiplex PCR, and the TCRdb table lists in-frame clones only, not all of them. The sample records about 92,000 clones, 80% being singletons. Material for sequencing was PBMCs. The receptors shown here come from a man between 18 and 29 years old in good health and CMV-seronegative. Both conserved end residues are part of each CDR3. D genes are given only for firm matches. The size of a clone is reported for some rows only, either as once, few or many, or as a class for expanded clones.

D gene,clone size,J gene,V gene,CDR3 protein,CDR3 DNA
TRBD1,few,TRBJ1-2,TRBV25-1,CASSELKREGGLKTF,TGTGCCAGCAGTGAATTGAAGAGGGAAGGGGGCCTAAAAACCTTC
NA,NA,TRBJ2-4,TRBV4-1,CASSRTPEGKANIQYF,TGCGCCAGCAGCCGGACTCCAGAGGGTAAAGCGAACATTCAGTACTTC
TRBD2,once,TRBJ2-7,TRBV28,CASTGGMGYEQYF,TGTGCCAGCACCGGGGGGATGGGTTACGAGCAGTACTTC
TRBD2,NA,TRBJ2-7,TRBV7-3,CASSLFGLAGVNEQYF,TGTGCCAGCAGCTTATTTGGACTAGCGGGGGTCAACGAGCAGTACTTC
NA,NA,TRBJ2-7,TRBV19,CASSVWAGIDKGEQYF,TGTGCCAGTAGTGTTTGGGCAGGGATCGACAAGGGCGAGCAGTACTTC
NA,NA,TRBJ1-6,TRBV10-2,CATRSQGPNSPLHF,TGCGCCACCCGGTCACAGGGTCCCAATTCACCCCTCCACTTT
NA,NA,TRBJ1-1,TRBV5-1,CASSFGQGAVTFF,NA
NA,NA,TRBJ1-1,TRBV19,CASSIGSGRYTEAFF,TGTGCCAGTAGTATAGGGAGCGGTCGATACACTGAAGCTTTCTTT
NA,NA,TRBJ2-1,TRBV10-2,CASSDNEQFF,TGCGCCAGCTCGGACAATGAGCAGTTCTTC
NA,few,TRBJ2-7,TRBV7-8,CASNPGLNYEQYF,TGTGCCAGCAACCCAGGACTTAACTACGAGCAGTACTTC
NA,once,TRBJ1-1,TRBV29-1,CSVKRVDTEAFF,TGCAGCGTTAAACGGGTTGACACTGAAGCTTTCTTT
NA,few,TRBJ2-7,TRBV11-2,CATADISYEQYF,TGTGCCACCGCAGACATCTCCTACGAGCAGTACTTC
TRBD1,NA,TRBJ1-5,TRBV13,CASSLGLSPGGQPQHF,TGTGCCAGCAGCTTAGGACTTAGCCCAGGGGGCCAGCCCCAGCATTTT
TRBD2,NA,TRBJ2-7,TRBV4-1,CASSQDGGGGRPYEQYF,TGCGCCAGCAGCCAAGATGGAGGCGGGGGGCGACCCTACGAGCAGTACTTC
NA,NA,TRBJ1-2,TRBV4-2,CASSQTTGDGYGYTF,TGTGCCAGCAGCCAGACGACAGGCGATGGCTATGGCTACACCTTC
NA,NA,TRBJ2-3,TRBV4-2,CASSQDGTSTDTQYF,TGTGCCAGCAGCCAAGACGGGACTAGCACAGATACGCAGTATTTT
NA,NA,TRBJ1-5,TRBV7-9,CASSSAGQENQPQHF,TGTGCCAGCAGCTCTGCAGGGCAGGAAAATCAGCCCCAGCATTTT
NA,NA,TRBJ1-6,TRBV10-1,CASSEYRDGNSPLHF,TGCGCCAGCAGTGAGTACAGGGATGGCAATTCACCCCTCCACTTT
TRBD1,NA,TRBJ1-4,TRBV27,CASSFTGDEKLFF,TGTGCCAGCAGTTTCACAGGGGATGAAAAACTGTTTTTT
NA,NA,TRBJ1-5,TRBV30,CAWTAGPPAPQHF,TGTGCCTGGACCGCGGGACCCCCCGCGCCCCAGCATTTT
TRBD1,NA,TRBJ1-5,TRBV9,CASSVSGQAYQPQHF,TGTGCCAGCAGCGTAAGCGGACAGGCTTATCAGCCCCAGCATTTT
NA,few,TRBJ2-4,TRBV5-1,CASSITGTLAKNIQYF,TGCGCCAGCAGCATCACCGGGACACTAGCCAAAAACATTCAGTACTTC
NA,few,TRBJ1-4,TRBV5-1,CASSLGAGLREKLFF,TGCGCCAGCAGCTTGGGGGCAGGGTTAAGGGAAAAACTGTTTTTT
TRBD1,NA,TRBJ1-2,TRBV5-1,CASSSAGGYYGYTF,TGCGCCAGCAGCTCCGCAGGGGGGTACTATGGCTACACCTTC
TRBD1,NA,TRBJ2-3,TRBV6-6,CASISGGGADTQYF,TGTGCCAGCATTTCAGGGGGCGGAGCAGATACGCAGTATTTT
NA,NA,TRBJ2-3,TRBV5-1,CASSLATTGDTQYF,TGCGCCAGCAGCTTGGCAACGACGGGAGATACGCAGTATTTT
NA,NA,TRBJ1-2,TRBV9,CASSVPPSGSGGYTF,TGTGCCAGCAGCGTACCTCCCTCCGGGTCGGGTGGCTACACCTTC
NA,NA,TRBJ1-1,TRBV5-1,CASSLWAGQSMNTEAFF,TGCGCCAGCAGCTTGTGGGCAGGCCAGTCCATGAACACTGAAGCTTTCTTT
TRBD1,NA,TRBJ1-1,TRBV6-5,CASSYLTGVAEAFF,TGTGCCAGCAGTTACTTGACAGGGGTCGCTGAAGCTTTCTTT
TRBD1,NA,TRBJ1-6,TRBV5-6,CASSIWDRDFSPLHF,TGTGCCAGCAGCATATGGGACAGGGATTTTTCACCCCTCCACTTT
TRBD1,NA,TRBJ1-4,TRBV5-1,CASSLRTGLNEKLFF,TGCGCCAGCAGCCTCCGGACAGGGCTAAATGAAAAACTGTTTTTT
NA,NA,TRBJ1-4,TRBV7-9,CASSAARYTTNEKLFF,TGTGCCAGCAGCGCCGCCCGATACACAACTAATGAAAAACTGTTTTTT
TRBD2,NA,TRBJ2-7,TRBV11-1,CASSPRLAGTYEQYF,TGTGCCAGCAGCCCCCGACTAGCGGGGACCTACGAGCAGTACTTC
NA,NA,TRBJ2-7,TRBV5-5,CASSRNRAQGLSYEQYF,TGTGCCAGCAGCCGTAATAGAGCGCAGGGGCTCTCCTACGAGCAGTACTTC
NA,many,TRBJ1-4,TRBV5-5,CASSLWGGEGEKLFF,TGTGCCAGCAGCTTGTGGGGAGGTGAGGGTGAAAAACTGTTTTTT
NA,NA,TRBJ1-6,TRBV5-5,CASSSLRGGSNSPLHF,TGTGCCAGCAGCTCGCTCCGGGGGGGGTCCAATTCACCCCTCCACTTT
TRBD1,NA,TRBJ2-3,TRBV5-1,CASSLTVTGGTDTQYF,TGCGCCAGCAGCTTGACGGTGACAGGGGGTACAGATACGCAGTATTTT
NA,few,TRBJ2-7,TRBV7-9,CASSLMGATSYEQYF,TGTGCCAGCAGCTTAATGGGGGCCACCTCCTACGAGCAGTACTTC
TRBD2,few,TRBJ2-1,TRBV4-1,CASSQDVAGGPKFF,TGCGCCAGCAGCCAAGATGTGGCGGGGGGGCCGAAGTTCTTC
NA,NA,TRBJ2-3,TRBV6-1,CASSEEWNTDTQYF,TGTGCCAGCAGTGAGGAGTGGAACACAGATACGCAGTATTTT
NA,few,TRBJ1-4,TRBV7-8,CASSLGGEEKLFF,TGTGCCAGCAGCTTAGGGGGGGAGGAAAAACTGTTTTTT
NA,NA,TRBJ1-4,TRBV6-5,CASSGTGSREKLFF,TGTGCCAGCAGTGGTACAGGGTCTCGCGAAAAACTGTTTTTT